This T cell receptor beta chain was captured by sequencing in a study of early T cells in non-severe SARS-CoV-2 infection. Study overall: With bulk RNA from unsorted whole blood as input, sequencing yielded unpaired chains.

The table lists this clonotype with a few counts. Its cognate antigen is unknown. As part of library construction, unique molecular identifiers were attached to individual cDNA molecules. TCRdb itself ran the 5' RACE reads through MiXCR, one entry per CDR3 protein. The sample includes just under 65,000 distinct CDR3 sequences, roughly 5.7% of them seen just once. There are 14 residues in the CDR3. Trimming stripped 8 bases from V and 4 bases from J, with 16 bases between. Germline values: CDR1 MNHEY, CDR2 SVGAGI. The study, taken as a whole, reports: The study's VDJdb matching favored anti-spike CD8 responses and missed private and CD4 specificities.

The sample in question was whole blood, obtained at baseline. The chain couples TRBV6-5 to TRBJ2-3, with D perhaps matching TRBD2 (5 bases). This clonotype was obtained from an adult who was a healthcare worker with PCR-confirmed SARS-CoV-2 infection or an uninfected control (not recorded which). DNA for the CDR3: TGTGCCAGCGGGAGAGCAGAAGAGTCAGATACGCAGTATTTT. Translated, it gives CASGRAEESDTQYF.